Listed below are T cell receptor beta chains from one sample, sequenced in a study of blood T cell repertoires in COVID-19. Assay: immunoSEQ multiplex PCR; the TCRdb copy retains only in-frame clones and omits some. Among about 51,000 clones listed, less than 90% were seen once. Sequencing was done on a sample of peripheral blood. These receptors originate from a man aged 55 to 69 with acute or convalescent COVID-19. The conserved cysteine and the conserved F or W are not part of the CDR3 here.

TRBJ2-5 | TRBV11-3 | ASSFNRMAETQY
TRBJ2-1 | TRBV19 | ASSAPGDRVHEQF
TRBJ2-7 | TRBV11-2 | ASNDQGLAGESQY
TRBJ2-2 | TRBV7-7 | ASSNILAGGLDDTGELF
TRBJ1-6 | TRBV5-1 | ASSLANQGLRSPLH
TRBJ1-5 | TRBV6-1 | ASSATQGSQPQH
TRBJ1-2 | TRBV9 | ASSVPGGGYT
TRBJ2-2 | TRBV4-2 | ASSQATSGGPSGELF
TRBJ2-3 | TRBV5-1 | ASSLAPGTSVPTDTQY
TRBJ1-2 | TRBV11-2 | ASSLAPAGNYGYT
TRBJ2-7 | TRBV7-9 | ASSRSSYEQY
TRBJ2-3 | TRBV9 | ASSVGRTGRTDTQY
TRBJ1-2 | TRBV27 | ASSFGQTLAYGYT
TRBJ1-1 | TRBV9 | ASSVREGNTEAF
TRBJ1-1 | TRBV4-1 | ASSQEPQGGTEAF
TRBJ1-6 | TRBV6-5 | ASSYWTGNNSPLH
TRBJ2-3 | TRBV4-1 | ASSQAVGLAGGLSTDTQY
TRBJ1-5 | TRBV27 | ASSSTITGIQH
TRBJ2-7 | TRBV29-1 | SASAIAGVGEQY
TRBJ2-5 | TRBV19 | ASSIQGMAETQY
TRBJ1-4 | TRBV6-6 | ASSRTGGVGEKLF
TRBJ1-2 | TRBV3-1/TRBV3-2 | ASSRDRGGYT
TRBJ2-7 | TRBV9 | ASSPSSGTGVYEQY
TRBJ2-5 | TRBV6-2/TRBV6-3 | ASSPQGQETQY
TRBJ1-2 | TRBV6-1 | ASREGGGSRGT
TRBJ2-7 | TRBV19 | ASSIVGQGASLSYEQY
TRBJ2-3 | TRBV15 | ATKRAPRELDTQY
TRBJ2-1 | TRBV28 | ASRLPSGGNEQF
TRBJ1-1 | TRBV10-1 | ASSEEPGTGEMNTEAF
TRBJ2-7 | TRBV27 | ASSFHQTGIYEQY
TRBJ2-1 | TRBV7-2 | ASSLVGLAGHNEQF
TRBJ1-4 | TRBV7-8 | ASSVNNIQGYGKLF
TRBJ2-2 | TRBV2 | ASKDSGGVTGELF
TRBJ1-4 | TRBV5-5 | ASSIRETTNEKLF
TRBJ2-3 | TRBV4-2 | ASSPTSGGTDTQY
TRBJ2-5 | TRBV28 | ASALVDYTKETQY
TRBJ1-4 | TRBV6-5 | ASSYGREKLF
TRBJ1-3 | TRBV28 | ASRGQGRNTIY
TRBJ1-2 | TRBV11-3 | ASSLEEGLIISGYT
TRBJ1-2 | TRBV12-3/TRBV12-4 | ASSPRQPRGYT